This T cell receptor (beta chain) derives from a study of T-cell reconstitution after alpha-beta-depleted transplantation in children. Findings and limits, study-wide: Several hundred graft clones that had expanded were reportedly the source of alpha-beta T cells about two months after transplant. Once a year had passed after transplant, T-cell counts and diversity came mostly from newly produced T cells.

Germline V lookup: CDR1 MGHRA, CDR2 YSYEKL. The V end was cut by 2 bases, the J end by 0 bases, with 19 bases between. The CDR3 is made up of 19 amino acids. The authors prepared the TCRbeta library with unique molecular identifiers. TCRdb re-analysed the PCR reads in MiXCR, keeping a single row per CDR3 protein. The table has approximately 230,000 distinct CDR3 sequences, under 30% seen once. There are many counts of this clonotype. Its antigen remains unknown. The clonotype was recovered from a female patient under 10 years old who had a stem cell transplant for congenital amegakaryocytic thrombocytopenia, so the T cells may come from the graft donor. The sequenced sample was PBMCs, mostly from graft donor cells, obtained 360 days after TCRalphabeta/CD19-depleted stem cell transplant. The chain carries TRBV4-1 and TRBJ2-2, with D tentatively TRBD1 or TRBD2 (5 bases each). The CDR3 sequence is CASSQFRDLVLTNTGELFF. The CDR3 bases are TGCGCCAGCAGCCAATTCCGGGACCTTGTTTTAACGAACACCGGGGAGCTGTTTTTT.